This is a list of T cell receptor beta chains from one sample in a study of memory CD4+ T cells and cytomegalovirus serostatus. The assay was immunoSEQ multiplex PCR, and TCRdb's table has in-frame clones only and misses some. The top ten hold 0.82% of the sample, which has about 57,000 clones, around 85% seen once. Sequenced material: memory CD4+ T cells from blood. The receptors come from an adult in good health and CMV-seronegative. Both conserved end residues are part of each CDR3. Fields, in order: V gene, D gene, CDR3 length, clone size, J gene, CDR3 DNA, CDR3 protein. A D gene is named only where the DNA matches it firmly. Expanded clones get a size class; other rows say once, few or many, or leave the size out.

>TRBV10-3|.|16|.|TRBJ1-2
TGTGCCATCAGTGAGAATTCGGGGAAGAGTTACTATGGCTACACCTTC
CAISENSGKSYYGYTF
>TRBV5-5|.|15|.|TRBJ2-2
TGTGCCAGCAGCTGGGGGACATCGAACACCGGGGAGCTGTTTTTT
CASSWGTSNTGELFF
>TRBV6-1|.|14|.|TRBJ2-7
TGTGCCAGCCAAACCGGGACACTGACCTACGAGCAGTACTTC
CASQTGTLTYEQYF
>TRBV19|TRBD1|15|.|TRBJ1-1
TGTGCCAGTAGAACCGGGACAGGGGTTGTCACTGAAGCTTTCTTT
CASRTGTGVVTEAFF
>TRBV2|.|15|.|TRBJ2-2
TGTGCCAGCATGAATCAGGGGAAAGTCACCGGGGAGCTGTTTTTT
CASMNQGKVTGELFF
>TRBV18|.|16|.|TRBJ1-3
TGTGCCAGCTCACCATCCCAGTCACTCTCTGGAAACACCATATATTTT
CASSPSQSLSGNTIYF
>TRBV6-5|TRBD1|13|once|TRBJ1-1
TGTGCCAGCAGTTCCCTAACAGGGGTTCCAGCTTTCTTT
CASSSLTGVPAFF
>TRBV7-2|.|13|.|TRBJ2-7
TGTGCCAGCAGCTTAGAGCCTTTATACGAGCAGTACTTC
CASSLEPLYEQYF
>TRBV7-2|TRBD1|17|once|TRBJ2-1
TGTGCCAGCAGCCGTAGGCAGCGCGGGACAGGGCTCAATGAGCAGTTCTTC
CASSRRQRGTGLNEQFF
>TRBV9|TRBD2|22|once|TRBJ2-1
TGTGCCAGCAGCGTGGGGATAGGGAGGACTAGCGGGACTTATACGACCTACAATGAGCAGTTCTTC
CASSVGIGRTSGTYTTYNEQFF
>TRBV19|TRBD1|16|once|TRBJ1-1
TGTGCCAGTAGCAAGACAGGGCATATCAAACAAGCTGAAGCTTTCTTT
CASSKTGHIKQAEAFF
>TRBV5-5|.|15|.|TRBJ2-2
TGTGCCAGCAGCTTAAGAGTAGAGGGGGCCGGGGAGCTGTTTTTT
CASSLRVEGAGELFF
>TRBV9|.|15|.|TRBJ1-2
TGTGCCAGCAGCGTAGCTGATCCAGGGAGCTATGGCTACACCTTC
CASSVADPGSYGYTF
>TRBV7-3|.|14|.|TRBJ2-1
TGTGCCAGCAGCTTATCCACAGGCAGGAATGAGCAGTTCTTC
CASSLSTGRNEQFF
>TRBV7-2|TRBD2|16|.|TRBJ2-5
TGTGCCAGCAGCTTAGCGCTAGCGGGGTCCCAAGAGACCCAGTACTTC
CASSLALAGSQETQYF
>TRBV5-1|.|12|once|TRBJ2-5
TGCGCCAGCAGCGACATCCAAGAGACCCAGTACTTC
CASSDIQETQYF
>TRBV6-5|TRBD1|13|.|TRBJ1-5
TGTGCCAGCAGCGAAACAGGGGGCCTGACCCAGCATTTT
CASSETGGLTQHF
>TRBV5-1|.|15|.|TRBJ1-1
TGCGCCAGCAGCTCGACCGAGAGTTGGACGACTGAAGCTTTCTTT
CASSSTESWTTEAFF
>TRBV2|.|13|.|TRBJ1-1
TGTGCCAGCAGTGAGGCGTGGTACACTGAAGCTTTCTTT
CASSEAWYTEAFF
>TRBV28|.|12|.|TRBJ1-1
TGTGCCGCCCGGGGGCGCACCACTGAAGCTTTCTTT
CAARGRTTEAFF
>TRBV29-1|.|11|few|TRBJ1-3
TGCAGCGTTGACTCTGGAAACACCATATATTTT
CSVDSGNTIYF
>TRBV6-6|.|15|.|TRBJ1-3
TGTGCCAGCAGTCCAGGAGAGAGCTCTGGAAACACCATATATTTT
CASSPGESSGNTIYF